The 20 T cell receptor beta chains below come from one sample, sequenced in a study of cytotoxic CD8 clonotypes in ibrutinib-treated CLL. Repertoires were generated with immunoSEQ multiplex PCR, while TCRdb's copy carries only in-frame clones and drops some. This table holds 150,000 or so clones, 80% found once. This material consisted of PBMCs, taken after 36 months of ibrutinib treatment. All receptors come from a human donor with chronic lymphocytic leukemia.

The chain carries TRBV27 and TRBJ2-7, with 7 bases that match TRBD2. The germline CDR1 and CDR2 sequences are MNHEY and SMNVEV (reference sequence). V lost 6 bases, J lost 0 bases, and 8 bases stayed unmatched. The CDR3 is 15 residues long. This chain's CDR3 is CASRRASGLSYEQYF. CDR3 bases: TGTGCCAGCAGGCGCGCTAGCGGCCTCTCCTACGAGCAGTACTTC.

The chain employs TRBV4-2 and TRBJ2-1; TRBD2 matches at 7 bases. Germline CDR1 LGHNA, CDR2 YNFKEQ. Losses at the gene ends were 1 base for V and 6 bases for J; bases not matched to a gene: 12. The CDR3 is 17 amino acids. CDR3 bases: TGTGCCAGCAGCCAAGTGGTTCGAAGACTAGCCCCCAATGAGCAGTTCTTC. Translated: CASSQVVRRLAPNEQFF.

The sample holds one count of this clone. The rearrangement joins TRBV27 to TRBJ2-1; D not resolved. V lost 2 bases and J lost 0, with 8 bases in between. CDR3 length: 15 amino acids. Per germline, CDR1 MNHEY and CDR2 SMNVEV (reference sequence). In DNA, the CDR3 is TGTGCCAGCAGTTTAACGGGCCCCTCCTACAATGAGCAGTTCTTC. Residues: CASSLTGPSYNEQFF.

The chain links TRBV19 to TRBJ1-5; a possible D gene is TRBD1 (6 bases). This CDR3 spans 16 amino acids. CDR1 and CDR2 from the germline V gene are LNHDA and SQIVND (reference sequence). V gave up 3 bases and J gave up 5 bases, with 17 bases separating them. The CDR3 nucleotides read TGTGCCAGTAGTATGATCGACAGGCGACGTTATCAGCCCCAGCATTTT. It encodes CASSMIDRRRYQPQHF. Filled out from reference TRBV19 and TRBJ1-5, the complete variable domain reads DGGITQSPKYLFRKEGQNVTLSCEQNLNHDAMYWYRQDPGQGLRLIYYSQIVNDFQKGDIAEGYSVSREKKESFPLTVTSAQKNPTAFYLCASSMIDRRRYQPQHFGDGTRLSIL.

The chain is built from TRBV7-2 and TRBJ2-1; D remains unclear. The CDR3 loop spans 15 amino acids. Deletions cut 0 bases from V and 2 bases from J, with 8 bases between. The V gene's germline CDR1 is SGHTA and CDR2 FQGNSA. This CDR3 is CASSLAHRTYNEQFF. DNA of the CDR3: TGTGCCAGCAGCTTAGCGCATAGAACCTACAATGAGCAGTTCTTC.

The chain combines TRBV5-1 with TRBJ1-3, with a weak D call TRBD1 (5 bases). This CDR3 comprises 18 residues. Germline CDR1 and CDR2: SGHRS and YFSETQ. The germline V and J ends were trimmed by 0 bases and 0 bases, with 16 bases remaining between them. CDR3 amino acids: CASSLGRVGVGSGNTIYF. CDR3 nucleotide sequence: TGCGCCAGCAGCTTGGGGCGTGTGGGGGTTGGCTCTGGAAACACCATATATTTT.

A few counts support this clone. The chain couples TRBV6-1 to TRBJ1-5; D gene uncertain. Trimming removed 0 bases from V and 3 bases from J, with 15 bases in between. Germline CDR1 MNHNS, CDR2 SASEGT. The CDR3 covers 17 residues. CDR3 coding DNA: TGTGCCAGCAGTGAAGCGCGGTTGTCCAGGAACAATCAGCCCCAGCATTTT. Translation gives CASSEARLSRNNQPQHF.

The chain links TRBV10-3 to TRBJ1-1; no definite D call. Trimming pared 4 bases from V and 4 bases from J, leaving 10 bases between. CDR1 ENHRY and CDR2 SYGVKD come from the germline V gene. The CDR3 contains 13 residues. The CDR3 sequence is CAISAAGFTEAFF. The CDR3 DNA sequence: TGTGCCATCAGTGCTGCCGGGTTCACTGAAGCTTTCTTT.

V and J are TRBV29-1 and TRBJ1-1, with unresolved D. The CDR3 has 14 amino acids. Germline lookup yields CDR1 SQVTM and CDR2 ANQGSEA. Deletions cut 6 bases from V and 4 bases from J, with 18 bases between. CDR3 amino acids: CSVKGWPEGTEAFF. CDR3 DNA: TGCAGCGTAAAAGGATGGCCGGAGGGCACTGAAGCTTTCTTT.

This chain joins TRBV4-2 and TRBJ1-4, with TRBD1 as a possible D gene (6 bases). V lost 0 bases to trimming and J lost 1 base, with 6 bases between them. CDR1 is LGHNA, CDR2 YNFKEQ, per germline. The CDR3 contains 15 residues. The CDR3 region is CASSQEDRTNEKLFF. The CDR3 DNA is TGTGCCAGCAGCCAAGAGGACAGAACTAATGAAAAACTGTTTTTT.

V and J are TRBV2 and TRBJ2-1; D may correspond to TRBD1 or TRBD2 (5 bases each). The CDR3 is made up of 14 amino acids. Trimming left V 4 bases short and J 0 bases short, with 7 bases between. CDR1 and CDR2 from the germline V gene are SNHLY and FYNNEI. The CDR3 DNA follows: TGTGCCAGCAGTGCAGGGAGCTCCTACAATGAGCAGTTCTTC. Amino acids: CASSAGSSYNEQFF.

The CDR3, as DNA: TGTGCCAGCAGCTCTAGCACAGATACGCAGTATTTT. Its protein product is CASSSSTDTQYF. The chain combines TRBV6-5 with TRBJ2-3; no clear D gene. CDR1 and CDR2 from the germline V gene are MNHEY and SVGAGI. The V end was cut by 6 bases, the J end by 0 bases, with 4 bases between. This CDR3 contains 12 residues.

V is TRBV18 and J is TRBJ1-1, with D possibly being TRBD1 (6 bases). Per the germline V gene, CDR1 is KGHSH and CDR2 is LQKENI. V gave up 5 bases and J gave up 9 bases, with 16 bases separating them. The CDR3 has 13 residues. This chain's CDR3 is CASSTRQADQAFF. DNA for the CDR3: TGTGCCAGCTCAACCCGACAGGCCGATCAAGCTTTCTTT.

This chain joins TRBV12-5 and TRBJ2-2, with TRBD1 matching 8 bases. Germline lookup yields CDR1 LGHNT and CDR2 FRNRAP. CDR3 length equals 19 residues. V trimming: 1 base; J trimming: 4 bases; junction bases outside the gene matches: 14. The CDR3 protein is CASGLATSWTGKSTGELFF. DNA for the CDR3: TGTGCTAGTGGTTTGGCTACTTCATGGACAGGGAAATCCACCGGGGAGCTGTTTTTT.

This clone was observed once. The chain employs TRBV29-1 and TRBJ2-1; 12 bases map to TRBD2. The CDR3 loop spans 16 amino acids. Germline assignment: CDR1 SQVTM and CDR2 ANQGSEA. V was clipped by 3 bases and J by 8 bases; unmatched bases: 11. CDR3 nucleotide sequence: TGCAGCGTTGACCCACCGACTAGCGGGAGCTGGGATGAGCAGTTCTTC. This codes for CSVDPPTSGSWDEQFF.

The chain has TRBV18 and TRBJ1-5, with D uncertain. Germline CDR1 and CDR2: KGHSH and LQKENI. The germline V and J ends were trimmed by 3 bases and 7 bases, with 10 bases remaining between them. The CDR3 is made up of 13 amino acids. CDR3 DNA sequence: TGTGCCAGCTCACCCGACCCGGACCAGCCCCAGCATTTT. As protein: CASSPDPDQPQHF.

This clone was detected only a few times. The J gene is TRBJ1-3, the V gene TRBV15; tentatively, D is TRBD1 (5 bases). Germline CDR1 reads LNHNV; CDR2 reads YYDKDF (reference sequence). This CDR3 contains 14 residues. V gave up 0 bases and J gave up 7 bases, with 10 bases separating them. CDR3: CATSRDEWGNTIYF. CDR3 nucleotide sequence: TGTGCCACCAGCAGAGATGAATGGGGGAACACCATATATTTT.

There are a few counts of this clone. The chain uses TRBV28 and TRBJ1-1; possible D gene TRBD1, 6 bases. The germline V gene has CDR1 MDHEN and CDR2 SYDVKM. The CDR3 is made up of 16 amino acids. With 2 bases removed from V and 5 bases from J, the gap between germline ends came to 18 bases. CDR3: CASSLLGALRRTEAFF. In nucleotides, the CDR3 is TGTGCCAGCAGTTTACTGGGGGCGCTTAGAAGAACTGAAGCTTTCTTT.

This clone was observed a few times. The rearrangement uses TRBV7-8 and TRBJ1-2; D gene uncertain. CDR1 and CDR2 (germline): SGHVS, FQNEAQ. The length of the CDR3 is 15 residues. V was trimmed by 2 bases and J by 4 bases, leaving 14 bases between them. CDR3 sequence: CASSLSGSSFYGYTF. For the CDR3, the DNA is TGTGCCAGCAGCTTATCTGGGAGTAGTTTCTATGGCTACACCTTC.

The CDR3 DNA reads as TGCGCCAGCATTCTGGATCCGGGACTAACCTACGAGCAGTACTTC. Translating it yields CASILDPGLTYEQYF. The rearrangement joins TRBV5-1 to TRBJ2-7; 7 bases fit TRBD2. The CDR3 has 15 amino acids. Trimming removed 6 bases from V and 2 bases from J; junction bases left unmatched: 11. Germline loops: CDR1 SGHRS, CDR2 YFSETQ. The entire variable domain, with the rest obtained from reference TRBV5-1 and TRBJ2-7, is as follows: KAGVTQTPRYLIKTRGQQVTLSCSPISGHRSVSWYQQTPGQGLQFLFEYFSETQRNKGNFPGRFSGRQFSNSRSEMNVSTLELGDSALYLCASILDPGLTYEQYFGPGTRLTVT.